This T cell receptor beta chain came from a study of spatial heterogeneity in lung cancer. TCRdb recomputed calls from the 5' RACE reads with MiXCR, one row per CDR3 protein. The sample holds some 20,000 distinct CDR3 sequences; roughly 7% are singletons and the top ten take 20%. This clonotype is judged medium-sized. Its target is unknown. Time point defined: sample taken at primary tumor resection. The authors sequenced whole RNA from tumor, nontumor lung or frozen PBMC without sorting. Whole-study results and caveats: Mutation counts in tumors were tracked by counts of expanded intratumoral alpha and beta TCRs.

The CDR3 is 13 residues long. Germline V gives CDR1 DFQATT, CDR2 SNEGSKA (reference sequence). The V segment lost 5 bases and the J segment 1 base; nucleotides outside the gene matches: 3. This sequence originates from a female donor with early-stage non-small cell lung cancer. The chain combines TRBV20-1 with TRBJ2-3, with 7 bases identical to TRBD1. The material was lung tumor tissue, obtained at surgery. CDR3 residues: CSALGQGTDTQYF. CDR3 DNA sequence: TGCAGTGCTTTAGGACAGGGCACAGATACGCAGTATTTT.